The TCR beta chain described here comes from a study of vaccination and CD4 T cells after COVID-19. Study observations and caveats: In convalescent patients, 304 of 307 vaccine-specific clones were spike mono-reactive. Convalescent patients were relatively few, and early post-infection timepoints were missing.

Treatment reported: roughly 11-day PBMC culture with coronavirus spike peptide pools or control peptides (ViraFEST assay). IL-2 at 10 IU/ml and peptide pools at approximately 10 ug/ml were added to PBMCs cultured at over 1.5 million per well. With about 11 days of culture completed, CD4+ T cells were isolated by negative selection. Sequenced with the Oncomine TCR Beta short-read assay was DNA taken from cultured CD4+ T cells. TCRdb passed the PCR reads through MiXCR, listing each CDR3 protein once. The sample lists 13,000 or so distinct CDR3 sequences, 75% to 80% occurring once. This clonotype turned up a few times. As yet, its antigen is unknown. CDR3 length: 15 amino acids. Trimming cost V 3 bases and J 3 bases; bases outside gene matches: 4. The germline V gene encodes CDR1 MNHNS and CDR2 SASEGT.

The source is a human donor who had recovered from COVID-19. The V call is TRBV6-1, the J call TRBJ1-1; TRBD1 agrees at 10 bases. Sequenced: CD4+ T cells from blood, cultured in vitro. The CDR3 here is CASSDAGTGDTEAFF. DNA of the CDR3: TGTGCCAGCAGTGATGCCGGGACAGGGGACACTGAAGCTTTCTTT.